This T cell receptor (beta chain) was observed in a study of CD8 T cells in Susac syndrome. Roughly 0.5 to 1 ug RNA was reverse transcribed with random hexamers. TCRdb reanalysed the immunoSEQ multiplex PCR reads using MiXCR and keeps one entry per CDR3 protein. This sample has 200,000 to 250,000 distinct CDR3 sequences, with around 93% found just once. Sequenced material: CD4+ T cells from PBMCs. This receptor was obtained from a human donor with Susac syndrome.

CDR3: CASSLATLNNSPLHF. The CDR3 DNA reads TGTGCCAGCAGCTTAGCCACACTAAATAATTCACCCCTCCACTTT. The chain carries TRBV7-2 and TRBJ1-6; D is unclear. Germline values: CDR1 SGHTA, CDR2 FQGNSA. This CDR3 is 15 amino acids long. The ends were cut back, 0 bases at V and 5 bases at J, with 8 bases in the middle.